This T cell receptor beta chain was found in a study of beta chain features in type 1 diabetes. The wider study: Similarity in age, gender and cell yields was seen between patients and healthy donors. All samples yielded roughly 100 million examined sorted cells. Whole-study results and caveats: When VDJ junctions were examined, type 1 diabetes patients showed fewer insertions and more deletions. TCRB CDR3s were moderately but significantly shorter in Type 1 diabetes patients in all four CD4+ subsets. The influence of HLA type on TCRB rearrangement stayed undetermined.

TCRB transcripts that were expressed got sequenced, as all of the isolated RNA had been reverse transcribed. Some clones are missing from TCRdb's copy, which holds only in-frame ones; the method was immunoSEQ multiplex PCR. Here the sample spans about 340,000 clones, 13% being singletons. This clone was counted a few times. The antigen is undetermined. There are 15 residues in the CDR3. The sequenced sample consisted of naive CD4+ T cells from blood. The genes are TRBV1 and TRBJ2-7; TRBD1, the D gene given by the table, was not confirmed from the DNA. TRBV1 is a recognized pseudogene. This receptor was identified in a woman under 30 with type 1 diabetes. The CDR3 region is CTSSQAPDSSYEQYF. As DNA, the CDR3 is TGCACCAGCAGCCAAGCACCAGACAGTTCCTACGAGCAGTACTTC.